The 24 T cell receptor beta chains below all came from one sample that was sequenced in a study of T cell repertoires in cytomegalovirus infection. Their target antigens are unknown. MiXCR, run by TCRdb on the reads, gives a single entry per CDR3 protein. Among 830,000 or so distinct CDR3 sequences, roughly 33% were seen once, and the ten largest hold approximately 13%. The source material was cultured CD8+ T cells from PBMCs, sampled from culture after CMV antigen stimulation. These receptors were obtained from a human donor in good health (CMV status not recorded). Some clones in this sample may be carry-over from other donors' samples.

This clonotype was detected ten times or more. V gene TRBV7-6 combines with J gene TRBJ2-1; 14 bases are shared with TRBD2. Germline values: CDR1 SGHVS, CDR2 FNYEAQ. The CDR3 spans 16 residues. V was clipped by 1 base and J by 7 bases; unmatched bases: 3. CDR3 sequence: CASSLGGTSGGNEQFF. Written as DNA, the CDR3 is TGTGCCAGCAGCTTAGGGGGGACTAGCGGGGGAAATGAGCAGTTCTTC.

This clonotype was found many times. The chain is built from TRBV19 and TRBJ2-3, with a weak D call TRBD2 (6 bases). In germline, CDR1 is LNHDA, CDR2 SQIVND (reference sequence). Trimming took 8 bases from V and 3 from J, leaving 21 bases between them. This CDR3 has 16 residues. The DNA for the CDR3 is TGTGCCAGTGGCTATCCGGGGGACCGTGAGACAGATACGCAGTATTTT. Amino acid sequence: CASGYPGDRETDTQYF.

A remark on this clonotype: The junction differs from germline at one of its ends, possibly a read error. The CDR3 sequence is CASSLVSQGGYNSPLHF. CDR3 DNA sequence: TGTGCTAGCAGCTTAGTCTCGCAGGGCGGATATAATTCACCCCTCCACTTT. The chain employs TRBV7-7 and TRBJ1-6, with D possibly being TRBD1 (5 bases). CDR3 length equals 17 residues. Germline CDR1 is SSHAT and CDR2 is FNYEAQ (reference sequence).

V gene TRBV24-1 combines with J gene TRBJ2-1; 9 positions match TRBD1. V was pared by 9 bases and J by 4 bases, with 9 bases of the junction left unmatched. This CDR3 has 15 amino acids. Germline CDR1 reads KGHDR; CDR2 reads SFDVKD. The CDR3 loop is CATGGRDRAYNEQFF. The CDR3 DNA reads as TGTGCCACCGGGGGTAGGGACAGGGCGTACAATGAGCAGTTCTTC.

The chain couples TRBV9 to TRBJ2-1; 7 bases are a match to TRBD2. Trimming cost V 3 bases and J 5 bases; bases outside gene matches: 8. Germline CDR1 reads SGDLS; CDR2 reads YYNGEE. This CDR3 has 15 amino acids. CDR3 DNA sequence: TGTGCCAGCAGCGAGGGGCGGGGGAGTCACAATGAGCAGTTCTTC. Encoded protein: CASSEGRGSHNEQFF.

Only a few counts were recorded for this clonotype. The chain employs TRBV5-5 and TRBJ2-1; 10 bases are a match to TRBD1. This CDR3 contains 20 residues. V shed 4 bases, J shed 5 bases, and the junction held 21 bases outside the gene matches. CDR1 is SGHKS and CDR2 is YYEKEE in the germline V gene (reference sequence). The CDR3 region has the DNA TGTGCCAGCAGCGAGGGACGAGGACAGGGGGTAACAATCACTAACAATGAGCAGTTCTTC. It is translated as CASSEGRGQGVTITNNEQFF.

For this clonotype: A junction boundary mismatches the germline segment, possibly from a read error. DNA of the CDR3: TGTGTCAGCAGCGTAGCGGGGCGGGGGGGCCTGGAGCAGTTCTTC. Translating it yields CVSSVAGRGGLEQFF. This sequence joins TRBV9 and TRBJ2-1; 9 nucleotides align to TRBD2. CDR1 and CDR2 (germline): SGDLS, YYNGEE. The CDR3 loop spans 15 amino acids.

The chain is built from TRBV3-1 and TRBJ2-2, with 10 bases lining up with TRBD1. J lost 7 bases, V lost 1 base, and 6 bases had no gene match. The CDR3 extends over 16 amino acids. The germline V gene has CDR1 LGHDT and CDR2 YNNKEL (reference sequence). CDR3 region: CASSQVPGQGFGELFF. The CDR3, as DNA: TGTGCCAGCAGCCAAGTCCCGGGACAGGGGTTCGGGGAGCTGTTTTTT. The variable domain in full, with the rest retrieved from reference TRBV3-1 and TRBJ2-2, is DTAVSQTPKYLVTQMGNDKSIKCEQNLGHDTMYWYKQDSKKFLKIMFSYNNKELIINETVPNRFSPKSPDKAHLNLHINSLELGDSAVYFCASSQVPGQGFGELFFGEGSRLTVL.

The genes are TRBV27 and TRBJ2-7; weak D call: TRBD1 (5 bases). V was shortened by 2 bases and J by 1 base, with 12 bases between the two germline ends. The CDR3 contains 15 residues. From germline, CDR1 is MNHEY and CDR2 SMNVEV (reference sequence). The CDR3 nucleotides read TGTGCCAGCAGTTTAAGGGGAAGTGGATCCTACGAGCAGTACTTC. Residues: CASSLRGSGSYEQYF.

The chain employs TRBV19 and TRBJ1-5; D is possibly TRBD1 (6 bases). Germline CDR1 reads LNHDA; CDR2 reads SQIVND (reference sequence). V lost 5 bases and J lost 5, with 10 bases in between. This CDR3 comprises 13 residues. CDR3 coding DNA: TGTGCCAGTAGTTGGGACACTTATCAGCCCCAGCATTTT. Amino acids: CASSWDTYQPQHF.

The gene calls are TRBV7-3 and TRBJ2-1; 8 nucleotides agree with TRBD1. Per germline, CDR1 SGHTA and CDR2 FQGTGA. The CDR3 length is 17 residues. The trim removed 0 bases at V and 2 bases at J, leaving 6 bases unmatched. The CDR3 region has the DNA TGTGCCAGCAGCTTAACGTCCGCCAGGGGGCCCTACAATGAGCAGTTCTTC. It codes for CASSLTSARGPYNEQFF. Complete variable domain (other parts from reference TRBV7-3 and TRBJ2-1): GAGVSQTPSNKVTEKGKYVELRCDPISGHTALYWYRQSLGQGPEFLIYFQGTGAADDSGLPNDRFFAVRPEGSVSTLKIQRTERGDSAVYLCASSLTSARGPYNEQFFGPGTRLTVL.

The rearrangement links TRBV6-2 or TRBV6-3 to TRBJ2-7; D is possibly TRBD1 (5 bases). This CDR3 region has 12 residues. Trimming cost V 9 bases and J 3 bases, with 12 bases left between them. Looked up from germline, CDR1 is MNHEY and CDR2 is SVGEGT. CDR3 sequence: CASGRQGYEQYV. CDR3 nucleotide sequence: TGTGCCAGTGGGCGGCAGGGCTACGAGCAGTACGTC.

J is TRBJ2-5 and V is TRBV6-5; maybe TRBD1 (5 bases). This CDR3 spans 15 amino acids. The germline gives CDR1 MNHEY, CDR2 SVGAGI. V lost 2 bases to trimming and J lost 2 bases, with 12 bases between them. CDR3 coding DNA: TGTGCCAGCAGTTACCTCCAGGGTTGGCAAGAGACCCAGTACTTC. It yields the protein CASSYLQGWQETQYF.

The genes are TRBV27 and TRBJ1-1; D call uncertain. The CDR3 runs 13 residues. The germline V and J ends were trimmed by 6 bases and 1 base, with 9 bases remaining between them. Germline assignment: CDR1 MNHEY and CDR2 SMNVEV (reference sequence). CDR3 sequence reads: CASSGPRNTEAFF. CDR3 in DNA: TGTGCCAGCAGCGGACCGAGGAACACTGAAGCTTTCTTT.

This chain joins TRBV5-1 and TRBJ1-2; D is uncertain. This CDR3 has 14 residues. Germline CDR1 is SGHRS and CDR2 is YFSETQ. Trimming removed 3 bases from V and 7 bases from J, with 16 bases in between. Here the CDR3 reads CASSSGGVFSGYTF. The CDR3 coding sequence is TGCGCCAGCAGCTCAGGAGGAGTTTTTTCTGGCTACACCTTC.

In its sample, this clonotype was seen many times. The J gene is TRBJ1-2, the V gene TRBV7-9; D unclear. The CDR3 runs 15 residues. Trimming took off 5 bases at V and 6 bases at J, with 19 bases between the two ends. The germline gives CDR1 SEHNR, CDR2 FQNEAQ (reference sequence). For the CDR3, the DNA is TGTGCCAGCAGCCCCGGGGTAGGCCTTTCTCATGGCTACACCTTC. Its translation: CASSPGVGLSHGYTF. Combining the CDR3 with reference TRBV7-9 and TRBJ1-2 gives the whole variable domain DTGVSQNPRHKITKRGQNVTFRCDPISEHNRLYWYRQTLGQGPEFLTYFQNEAQLEKSRLLSDRFSAERPKGSFSTLEIQRTEQGDSAMYLCASSPGVGLSHGYTFGSGTRLTVV.

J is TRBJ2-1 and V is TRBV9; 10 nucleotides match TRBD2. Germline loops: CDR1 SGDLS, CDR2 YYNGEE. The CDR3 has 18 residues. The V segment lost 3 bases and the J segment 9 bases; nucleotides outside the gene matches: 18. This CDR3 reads CASSAEILAGFSGGEQFF. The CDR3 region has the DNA TGTGCCAGCAGCGCAGAAATACTAGCGGGGTTCTCCGGGGGTGAGCAGTTCTTC.

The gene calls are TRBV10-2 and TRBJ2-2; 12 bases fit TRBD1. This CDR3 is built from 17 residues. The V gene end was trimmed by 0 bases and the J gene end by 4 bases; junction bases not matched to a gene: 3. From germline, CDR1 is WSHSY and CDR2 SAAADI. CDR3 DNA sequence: TGCGCCAGCAGTGAGTCGGGACAGGGGGCCTTCACCGGGGAGCTGTTTTTT. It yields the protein CASSESGQGAFTGELFF.

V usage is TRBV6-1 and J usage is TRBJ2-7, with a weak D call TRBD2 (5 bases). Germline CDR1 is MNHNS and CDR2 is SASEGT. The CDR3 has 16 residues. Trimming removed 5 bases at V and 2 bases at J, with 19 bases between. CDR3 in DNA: TGTGCCAGCAGTAAGGTTTGGAGGTATTGGGCCTACGAGCAGTACTTC. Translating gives CASSKVWRYWAYEQYF.

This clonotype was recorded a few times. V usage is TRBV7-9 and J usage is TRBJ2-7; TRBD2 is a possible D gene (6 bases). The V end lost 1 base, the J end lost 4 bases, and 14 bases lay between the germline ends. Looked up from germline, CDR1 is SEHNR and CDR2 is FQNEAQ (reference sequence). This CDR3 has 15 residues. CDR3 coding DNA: TGTGCCAGCAGCTTAGTGGGACTGCACTTTTACGAGCAGTACGTC. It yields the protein CASSLVGLHFYEQYV.

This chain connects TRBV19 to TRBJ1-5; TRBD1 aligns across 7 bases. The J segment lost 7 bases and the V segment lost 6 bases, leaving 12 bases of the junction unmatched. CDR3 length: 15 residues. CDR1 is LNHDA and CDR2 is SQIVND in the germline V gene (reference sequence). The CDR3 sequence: CASSLVDRVRQPQHF. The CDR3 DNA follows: TGTGCCAGTAGCCTAGTCGACAGGGTGAGACAGCCCCAGCATTTT.

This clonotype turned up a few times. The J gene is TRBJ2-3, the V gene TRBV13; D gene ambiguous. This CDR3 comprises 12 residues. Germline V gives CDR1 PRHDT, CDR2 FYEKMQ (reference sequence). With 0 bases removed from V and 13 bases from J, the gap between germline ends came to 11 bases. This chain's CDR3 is CASSLGSSWEYF. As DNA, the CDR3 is TGTGCCAGCAGCTTAGGAAGTAGCTGGGAGTATTTT.

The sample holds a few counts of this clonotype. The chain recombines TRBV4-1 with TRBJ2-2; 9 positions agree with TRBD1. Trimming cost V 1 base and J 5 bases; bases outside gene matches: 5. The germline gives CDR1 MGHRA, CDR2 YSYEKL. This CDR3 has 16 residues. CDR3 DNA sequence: TGCGCCAGCAGCCAAGTACAGGGGGCGAGTACCGGGGAGCTGTTTTTT. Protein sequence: CASSQVQGASTGELFF.

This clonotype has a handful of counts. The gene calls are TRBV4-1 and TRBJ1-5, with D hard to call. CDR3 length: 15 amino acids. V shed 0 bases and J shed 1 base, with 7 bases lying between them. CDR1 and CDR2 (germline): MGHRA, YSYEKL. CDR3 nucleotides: TGCGCCAGCAGCCAAGAAGGGAACAGCAATCAGCCCCAGCATTTT. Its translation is CASSQEGNSNQPQHF.